This TCR beta chain was sequenced for a study of vaccination effects on CD4 cells after COVID-19. Across the whole study: Subjects were given two BNT162b2 or mRNA-1273 vaccine doses. Study-wide points: Clones arising from infection and from vaccination showed marked clonal contraction late after vaccination. Common cold coronaviruses were cross-recognized by only 1 of 255 vaccine-induced clones in healthy vaccinees.

Antigen-specific CD4+ T cells were first expanded with viral peptide pools by the ViraFEST assay and only then sequenced. Upon completion of 10 days in culture, CD4+ T cells were isolated. Each vaccine recipient was nucleocapsid antibody negative and had no prior SARS-CoV-2 infection. Every well got around 2 million PBMC, which were grown with 10 IU/ml IL-2 and 9 to 10 ug/ml peptides. Comments on this clone: As yet, its antigen is unknown.

Sequencing used immunoSEQ multiplex PCR; TCRdb keeps in-frame clones, though not all of them. The sample shows roughly 20,000 clones, around 62% of them seen only once. Germline loops: CDR1 LNHDA, CDR2 SQIVND (reference sequence). The ends lost 4 bases at V and 0 bases at J; junction bases unmatched: 13. The CDR3 has 20 amino acids. This sequence originates from a human donor who received a COVID-19 vaccine. The sample in question was CD4+ T cells from PBMCs cultured with HCoV-NL63 spike peptides, obtained before COVID-19 vaccination. The V and J genes are TRBV19 and TRBJ2-6; 9 positions match TRBD1. CDR3 residues: CASSTLQNRGQGSGANVLTF. The DNA for the CDR3 is TGTGCCAGTAGTACCCTACAGAACAGGGGGCAGGGCTCTGGGGCCAACGTCCTGACTTTC.